This TCR beta chain is drawn from a study of T cells in Graves' hyperthyroidism and ophthalmopathy. Study-wide points: Appearing also in blood were most of the thyroid clonotypes expanded above 0.001. Using 13 V-J features, a model discriminated ophthalmopathy from stable hyperthyroidism.

RNA transcripts gave rise to amplified TCR beta CDR3 regions. In the first-round RT-PCR of the TCR CDR3, the HTBI primer set was used. TCRdb re-derived calls from the multiplex PCR reads in MiXCR, one entry per CDR3 protein. Found here are hundreds of thousands of distinct CDR3 sequences, about 45% of them singletons; the top ten hold under 8%. Patients having uncontrolled infection, another autoimmune disease, pregnancy or lactation were not included. In regard to this clonotype: The antigen is undetermined. One junction end does not reproduce the germline sequence, and a read error may be involved.

This CDR3 contains 14 residues. Germline lookup yields CDR1 WNHNN and CDR2 SYGVQD (reference sequence). The V gene is TRBV10-1, the J gene TRBJ1-4; TRBD1 matches 9 bases. Specimen: peripheral blood or thyroid tissue (not recorded which). This TCR derives from an adult man with Graves' disease, either hyperthyroidism or ophthalmopathy (not recorded which). The CDR3 sequence: CASSDGDRVEKLFF. In nucleotides, the CDR3 is TGTGCCAGCAGTGACGGGGACAGGGTAGAAAAACTGTTTTTT.